This TCR beta chain originates from a study of control samples from healthy donors and cancer patients. This table comes from immunoSEQ multiplex PCR, and its TCRdb copy is limited to in-frame clones, with some not included. The data show around 28,000 clones, around nine tenths seen once. Input material: PBMCs. The TCR was taken from a woman in her thirties or forties with lung cancer.

CDR3 in DNA: TGTGCCAGCAGCTTAGCGACAGGGGCCGACACCATATATTTT. Translated, it gives CASSLATGADTIYF. This chain connects TRBV7-2 to TRBJ1-3; 8 bases match TRBD1. This CDR3 is built from 14 residues. The V segment lost 0 bases and the J segment 8 bases; nucleotides outside the gene matches: 3. The germline V gene has CDR1 SGHTA and CDR2 FQGNSA.